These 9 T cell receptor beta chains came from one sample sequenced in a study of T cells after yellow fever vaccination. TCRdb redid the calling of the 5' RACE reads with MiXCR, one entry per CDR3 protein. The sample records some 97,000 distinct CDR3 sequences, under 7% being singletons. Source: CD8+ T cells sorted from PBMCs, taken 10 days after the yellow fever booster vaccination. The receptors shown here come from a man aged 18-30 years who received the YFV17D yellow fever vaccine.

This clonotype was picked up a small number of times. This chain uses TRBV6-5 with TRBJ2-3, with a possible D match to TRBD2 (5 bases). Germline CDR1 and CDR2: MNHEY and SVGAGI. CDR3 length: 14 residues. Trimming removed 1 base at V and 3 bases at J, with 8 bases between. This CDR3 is CASSYYGMTDTQYF. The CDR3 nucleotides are TGTGCCAGCAGTTACTACGGGATGACAGATACGCAGTATTTT.

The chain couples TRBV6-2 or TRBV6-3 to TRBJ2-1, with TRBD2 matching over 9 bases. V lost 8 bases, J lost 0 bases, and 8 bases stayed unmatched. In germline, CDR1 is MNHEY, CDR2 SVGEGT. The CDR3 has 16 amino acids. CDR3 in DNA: TGTGCCAGCGGATCAGAGCGGGGGGCCTCCTACAATGAGCAGTTCTTC. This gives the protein CASGSERGASYNEQFF.

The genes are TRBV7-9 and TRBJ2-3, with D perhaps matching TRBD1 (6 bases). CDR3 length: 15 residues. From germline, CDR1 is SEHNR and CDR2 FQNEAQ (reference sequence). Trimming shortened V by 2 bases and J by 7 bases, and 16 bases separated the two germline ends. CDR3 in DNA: TGTGCCAGCAGCTTAAGTTTTCAGGGGCTCCATACGCAGTATTTT. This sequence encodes CASSLSFQGLHTQYF.

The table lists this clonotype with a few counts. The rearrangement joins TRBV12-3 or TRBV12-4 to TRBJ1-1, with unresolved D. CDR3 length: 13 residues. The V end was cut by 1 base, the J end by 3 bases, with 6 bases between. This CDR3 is CASSLVGDTEAFF. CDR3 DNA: TGTGCCAGCAGTTTAGTCGGGGACACTGAAGCTTTCTTT.

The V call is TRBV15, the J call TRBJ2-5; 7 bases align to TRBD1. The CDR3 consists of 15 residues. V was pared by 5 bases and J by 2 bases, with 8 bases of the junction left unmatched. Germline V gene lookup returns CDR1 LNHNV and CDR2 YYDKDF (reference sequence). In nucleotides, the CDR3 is TGTGCCACCAGCGCCCCAGGGGGAAGTCAAGAGACCCAGTACTTC. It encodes CATSAPGGSQETQYF.

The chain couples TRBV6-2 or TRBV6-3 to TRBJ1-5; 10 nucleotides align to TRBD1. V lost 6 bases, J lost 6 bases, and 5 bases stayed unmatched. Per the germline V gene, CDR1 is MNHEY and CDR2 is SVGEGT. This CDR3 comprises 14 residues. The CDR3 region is CASRSGTGVQPQHF. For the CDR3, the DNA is TGTGCCAGCAGGTCCGGGACAGGGGTTCAGCCCCAGCATTTT.

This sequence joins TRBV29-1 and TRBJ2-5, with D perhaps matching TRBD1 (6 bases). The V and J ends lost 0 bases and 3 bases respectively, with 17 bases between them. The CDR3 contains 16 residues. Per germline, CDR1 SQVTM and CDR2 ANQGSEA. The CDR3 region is CSVEDDRSSTEETQYF. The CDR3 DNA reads TGCAGCGTTGAAGATGACAGGAGCTCGACGGAAGAGACCCAGTACTTC.

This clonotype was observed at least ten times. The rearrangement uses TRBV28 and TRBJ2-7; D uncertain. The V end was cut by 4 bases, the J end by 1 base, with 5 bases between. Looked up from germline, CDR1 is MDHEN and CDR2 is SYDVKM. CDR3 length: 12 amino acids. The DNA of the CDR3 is TGTGCCAGCAGTTACAGTTCCTACGAGCAGTACGTC. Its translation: CASSYSSYEQYV.

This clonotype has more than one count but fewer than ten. This CDR3 is CASSSWVGFSDYGYTF. CDR3 nucleotide sequence: TGTGCCAGCAGTTCGTGGGTCGGGTTTTCGGACTATGGCTACACCTTC. V usage is TRBV12-3 or TRBV12-4 and J usage is TRBJ1-2; no clear D. V lost 4 bases and J 3 bases, leaving 18 bases between the germline ends. The CDR3 extends over 16 amino acids.